Included here is one T cell receptor (beta chain) sequence, with context. The antigen remains unidentified. This entry is derived from a study of cytomegalovirus exposure and HLA in healthy donors. Trimming removed 1 base from V and 5 bases from J, with 14 bases in between. CDR3 length: 15 residues. Germline CDR1 and CDR2: SGHVS and FQNEAQ. Produced via immunoSEQ multiplex PCR; TCRdb's table is partial and in-frame only. The data hold 180,000 or so clones, with about 83% observed a single time. Study conclusions and caveats: High sensitivity and specificity were reportedly achieved when the classifier diagnosed cytomegalovirus status. According to the study, roughly 160 TCR beta chains were cytomegalovirus-associated. One later analysis, an examination of the roughly 130 validation repertoires, found that first-cohort TCR clusters tended to co-occur in them.

The specimen was PBMCs. This sequence joins TRBV7-8 and TRBJ1-2, with D perhaps matching TRBD1 (6 bases). This TCR was sampled from a woman aged 25 to 45 in good health and CMV-seronegative. CDR3 in amino acids: CASSLELGAVYGYTF. In DNA, the CDR3 is TGTGCCAGCAGCTTAGAGCTGGGGGCGGTTTATGGCTACACCTTC.